The T cell receptor (beta chain) under discussion was sequenced for a study of blood T cell repertoires in COVID-19. The authors' processing: Counts of nucleated cells, estimated from reference gene primer amplification, were obtained. Produced via immunoSEQ multiplex PCR; TCRdb's table is partial and in-frame only. The V and J calls and clone size come from that table; D and trimming were worked out from the DNA. The table records roughly 260,000 clones, around 90% of them present only once. The V gene's germline CDR1 is MNHNS and CDR2 SASEGT. The CDR3 loop spans 13 amino acids. Trimming pared 2 bases from V and 12 bases from J, leaving 16 bases between.

The source of this sequence is a man aged 60 to 75 who had recovered from COVID-19. The sequenced sample consisted of peripheral blood. The J gene is TRBJ1-1, the V gene TRBV6-1; a possible D gene is TRBD1 (6 bases). CDR3 nucleotides: TGTGCCAGCAGTGAATTCGACAAGGGGGTTACTTTCTTT. Translation gives CASSEFDKGVTFF.